The rows below give T cell receptor beta chains drawn from one sample of a study of response to subunit inactivated influenza vaccine. MiXCR, applied by TCRdb to the RT-PCR reads, yields one record per CDR3 protein. The sample lists approximately 290,000 distinct CDR3 sequences, 22% occurring once. The sample in question was PBMCs from blood, obtained less than 22 months after vaccination. The source of these receptors is a man between 50 and 69 years old who received an inactivated influenza vaccine. Each CDR3 is given with its conserved first and last residue. The D gene is left open where the match is weak. Clone size, where shown, is once, few, many, or a class for clones that have expanded.

j_call	d_call	v_call	clone_size	cdr3_aa	cdr3_nt
TRBJ2-7	TRBD1	TRBV7-9	few	CASTPTGGTGTYEQYF	TGTGCCAGCACCCCCACAGGGGGGACAGGGACCTACGAGCAGTACTTC
TRBJ2-5	TRBD2	TRBV30	many	CAWSYSGGRETQYF	TGTGCCTGGAGTTATAGCGGGGGTCGGGAGACCCAGTACTTC
TRBJ1-4	NA	TRBV7-2	many	CASSLGGTAEKLFF	TGTGCCAGCAGCTTAGGAGGGACTGCTGAAAAACTGTTTTTT
TRBJ1-3	NA	TRBV12-3/TRBV12-4	few	CASSLDVGRNTIYF	TGTGCCAGCAGTCTAGACGTGGGTAGAAACACCATATATTTT
TRBJ2-2	NA	TRBV20-1	NA	CSARDKLGGPGTGELFF	TGCAGTGCTAGAGACAAACTCGGGGGGCCGGGCACCGGGGAGCTGTTTTTT
TRBJ2-2	TRBD1	TRBV20-1	NA	CSATDRAVGELFF	TGCAGTGCAACGGACAGGGCCGTCGGGGAGCTGTTTTTT
TRBJ2-1	NA	TRBV7-2	NA	CASSLALQGEQFF	TGTGCCAGCAGCTTAGCCCTCCAGGGTGAGCAGTTCTTC
TRBJ1-4	NA	TRBV2	many	CATSGDEKLFF	TGTGCCACCTCGGGGGATGAAAAACTGTTTTTT
TRBJ2-3	TRBD2	TRBV6-5	NA	CASSYSGTSGLYSQYF	TGTGCCAGCAGTTACTCGGGGACTAGCGGTTTATATTCGCAGTATTTT
TRBJ2-1	NA	TRBV3-1	NA	CASGWDKNEQFF	TGTGCCAGCGGGTGGGATAAGAATGAGCAGTTCTTC
TRBJ1-2	NA	TRBV6-5	many	CASSYSPQAGYGYTF	TGTGCCAGCAGTTACTCCCCACAGGCGGGCTATGGCTACACCTTC
TRBJ2-7	NA	TRBV21-1	once	CASRTGLAGSYEQYF	TGTGCCAGCAGGACGGGACTAGCGGGGTCCTACGAGCAGTACTTC
TRBJ2-6	NA	TRBV28	NA	CASSSLGRISGANVLTF	TGTGCCAGCAGTTCCCTAGGGCGGATCTCTGGGGCCAACGTCCTGACTTTC
TRBJ1-1	NA	TRBV5-1	many	CASSVGRPNTEAFF	TGCGCCAGCAGCGTGGGACGGCCAAACACTGAAGCTTTCTTT
TRBJ2-5	NA	TRBV7-9	NA	CASSLGGGSGETQYF	TGTGCCAGCAGCTTAGGAGGCGGCAGCGGAGAGACCCAGTACTTC
TRBJ2-1	TRBD2	TRBV20-1	NA	CSARDRGESYNEQFF	TGCAGTGCTAGAGATCGGGGGGAGTCCTACAATGAGCAGTTCTTC
TRBJ2-1	NA	TRBV14	NA	CASSQALTHGTYNEQFF	TGTGCCAGCAGCCAGGCCCTGACACACGGCACCTACAATGAGCAGTTCTTC
TRBJ2-6	TRBD1	TRBV19	NA	CASSRTGGTGANVLTF	TGTGCCAGTAGCCGGACAGGGGGCACTGGGGCCAACGTCCTGACTTTC
TRBJ1-1	NA	TRBV7-8	NA	CASSSELGGTEAFF	TGTGCCAGCAGCTCCGAGCTGGGGGGCACTGAAGCTTTCTTT
TRBJ1-6	NA	TRBV27	NA	CASSQTGGNSPLHF	TGTGCCAGCAGTCAGACGGGCGGAAATTCACCCCTCCACTTT
TRBJ1-2	NA	TRBV7-2	NA	CASNPRGFYGYTF	TGTGCCAGCAACCCCCGGGGGTTCTATGGCTACACCTTC
TRBJ1-6	TRBD1	TRBV4-3	NA	CASSRQDRDGSPLHF	TGCGCCAGCAGCCGACAAGACAGGGATGGTTCACCCCTCCACTTT
TRBJ2-2	NA	TRBV6-5	few	CASSYKQGNTGELFF	TGTGCCAGCAGTTACAAGCAGGGGAACACCGGGGAGCTGTTTTTT
TRBJ2-2	TRBD2	TRBV6-5	few	CASSYSTAGGVVYTGELFF	TGTGCCAGCAGTTACTCGACGGCGGGAGGGGTAGTTTACACCGGGGAGCTGTTTTTT
TRBJ1-4	NA	TRBV4-3	NA	CASSHRGDEKLFF	TGCGCCAGCAGCCATAGGGGTGATGAAAAACTGTTTTTT
TRBJ2-3	TRBD2	TRBV27	few	CASSLLATSGGTDTQYF	TGTGCCAGCAGTTTACTAGCTACTAGCGGAGGCACAGATACGCAGTATTTT
TRBJ1-2	NA	TRBV3-1	many	CASTGRYGYTF	TGTGCCAGCACTGGGCGGTATGGCTACACCTTC
TRBJ2-3	NA	TRBV4-1	NA	CASSQGARENTQYF	TGCGCCAGCAGCCAAGGCGCCAGGGAAAATACGCAGTATTTT
TRBJ1-5	NA	TRBV27	few	CASSPDRFQPQHF	TGTGCCAGCAGTCCGGACAGATTTCAGCCCCAGCATTTT
TRBJ2-2	TRBD2	TRBV4-1	NA	CASGLAGQSNTGELFF	TGCGCCAGCGGACTAGCGGGGCAATCGAACACCGGGGAGCTGTTTTTT
TRBJ2-2	NA	TRBV19	few	CASRSPNTGELFF	TGTGCCAGTAGGTCCCCGAACACCGGGGAGCTGTTTTTT
TRBJ1-5	NA	TRBV4-1	few	CASSQEFVASNQPQHF	TGCGCCAGCAGCCAGGAGTTTGTGGCGAGCAATCAGCCCCAGCATTTT
TRBJ1-5	TRBD1	TRBV4-3	few	CASSHGWEGANQPQHF	TGCGCCAGCAGCCATGGCTGGGAGGGGGCCAATCAGCCCCAGCATTTT
TRBJ1-1	TRBD1	TRBV29-1	few	CSVEDRGWGLPNTEAFF	TGCAGCGTTGAAGACAGGGGGTGGGGTCTCCCTAACACTGAAGCTTTCTTT
TRBJ1-1	NA	TRBV20-1	many	CSAPAVEGRNTEAFF	TGCAGTGCTCCGGCGGTTGAGGGGAGGAACACTGAAGCTTTCTTT
TRBJ2-5	TRBD2	TRBV20-1	NA	CSAGTAGGEQETQYF	TGCAGTGCTGGGACAGCGGGGGGGGAACAAGAGACCCAGTACTTC
TRBJ2-3	NA	TRBV2	few	CASSETATDTQYF	TGTGCCAGCAGTGAAACGGCGACAGATACGCAGTATTTT
TRBJ1-6	NA	TRBV4-3	few	CASSQDKVITGERNSPLHF	TGCGCCAGCAGCCAAGATAAGGTCATAACAGGAGAGAGGAATTCACCCCTCCACTTT
TRBJ2-2	NA	TRBV2	few	CASSEEQDTGELFF	TGTGCCAGCAGTGAGGAGCAGGACACCGGGGAGCTGTTTTTT
TRBJ2-5	NA	TRBV28	NA	CASSLPYQETQYF	TGTGCCAGCAGTTTACCGTACCAAGAGACCCAGTACTTC
TRBJ1-2	TRBD1	TRBV7-9	many	CASSSGTGANYGYTF	TGTGCCAGCAGCTCCGGGACAGGCGCTAACTATGGCTACACCTTC
TRBJ2-1	TRBD2	TRBV25-1	NA	CASSELGSGTYNEQFF	TGTGCCAGCAGTGAACTGGGTAGCGGGACCTACAATGAGCAGTTCTTC
TRBJ1-6	TRBD1	TRBV27	many	CASSLYGTVHSPLHF	TGTGCCAGCAGTTTATACGGGACAGTACACTCACCCCTCCACTTT
TRBJ1-2	TRBD1	TRBV5-1	NA	CASSFGTGRSYGYTF	TGCGCCAGCAGCTTTGGGACAGGGAGAAGTTATGGCTACACCTTC
TRBJ1-5	NA	TRBV20-1	many	CSATKQGGGNQPQHF	TGCAGTGCGACCAAACAGGGTGGGGGCAATCAGCCCCAGCATTTT
TRBJ2-2	NA	TRBV10-3	NA	CAISDSNTGELFF	TGTGCCATCAGTGACTCGAACACCGGGGAGCTGTTTTTT
TRBJ1-1	NA	TRBV2	few	CASRMGPIRGETEAFF	TGTGCCAGCAGAATGGGGCCGATTCGGGGAGAGACTGAAGCTTTCTTT
TRBJ1-4	NA	TRBV6-5	many	CASSSLSTTNEKLFF	TGTGCCAGCAGTTCCCTCAGTACAACTAATGAAAAACTGTTTTTT
TRBJ1-4	NA	TRBV27	NA	CAMPREKLFF	TGTGCCATGCCAAGGGAAAAACTGTTTTTT
TRBJ1-6	TRBD1	TRBV7-2	once	CASSLAQGAGSPLHF	TGTGCCAGCAGCTTAGCGCAGGGGGCGGGTTCACCCCTCCACTTT
TRBJ1-3	NA	TRBV5-1	many	CASRTGRGSGNTIYF	TGCGCCAGCAGGACAGGCCGAGGGTCTGGAAACACCATATATTTT
TRBJ1-2	NA	TRBV12-3/TRBV12-4	few	CASSFGEYGYTF	TGTGCCAGCAGTTTTGGGGAATATGGCTACACCTTC
TRBJ1-5	NA	TRBV20-1	many	CSARTTQGVNQPQHF	TGCAGTGCTAGGACGACACAGGGCGTTAATCAGCCCCAGCATTTT
TRBJ2-7	TRBD2	TRBV5-4	NA	CASSLSPRGDYEQYF	TGTGCCAGCAGCTTGTCACCGCGGGGGGACTACGAGCAGTACTTC
TRBJ1-1	NA	TRBV7-2	few	CASSLARWETEAFF	TGTGCCAGCAGCTTAGCCCGTTGGGAAACTGAAGCTTTCTTT